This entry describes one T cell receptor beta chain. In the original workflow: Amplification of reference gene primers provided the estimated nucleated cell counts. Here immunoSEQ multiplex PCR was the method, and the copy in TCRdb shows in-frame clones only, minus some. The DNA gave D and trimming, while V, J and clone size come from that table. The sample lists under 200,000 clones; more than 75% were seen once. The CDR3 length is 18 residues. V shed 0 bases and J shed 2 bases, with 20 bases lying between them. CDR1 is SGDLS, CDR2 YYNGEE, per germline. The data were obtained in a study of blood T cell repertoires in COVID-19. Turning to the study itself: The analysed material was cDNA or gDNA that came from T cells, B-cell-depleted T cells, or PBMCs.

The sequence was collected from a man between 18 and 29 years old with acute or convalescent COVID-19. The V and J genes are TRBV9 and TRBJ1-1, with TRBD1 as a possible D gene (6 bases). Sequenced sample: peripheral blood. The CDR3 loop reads CASSVATDPLQGNTEAFF. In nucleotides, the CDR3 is TGTGCCAGCAGCGTAGCTACAGACCCTTTACAGGGTAACACTGAAGCTTTCTTT.